Listed below are T cell receptor beta chains from one sample, sequenced in a study of control samples from healthy donors and cancer patients. TCRdb's copy holds only in-frame clones and misses some; the assay was immunoSEQ multiplex PCR. Of around 120,000 clones in the sample, roughly 92% were seen once. The source material was blood. All receptors derive from a man in his thirties or forties in good health. The CDR3 runs from the conserved cysteine through the conserved F or W. Each record gives: J gene, V gene, CDR3 protein.

TRBJ1-2 | TRBV7-8 | CASSLAMAYGYTF
TRBJ2-7 | TRBV7-6 | CASSGGTGTSYEQYF
TRBJ1-1 | TRBV4-2 | CASSQEGGFVTEAFF
TRBJ1-6 | TRBV27 | CASSLQPGGGSPLHF
TRBJ2-3 | TRBV6-5 | CASSSPQWGTDTQYF
TRBJ1-1 | TRBV3-1/TRBV3-2 | CASSQDLAGSANTEAFF
TRBJ1-1 | TRBV5-1 | CASSLTTGGSTEAFF
TRBJ2-1 | TRBV27 | CASSYGLAGGWDEQFF
TRBJ1-3 | TRBV11-2 | CASSFVGNGNTIYF
TRBJ1-2 | TRBV7-2 | CASTLSGGGSNYGYTF
TRBJ2-5 | TRBV10-2 | CASSESGETQYF
TRBJ2-6 | TRBV27 | CASSFQPASGANVLTF
TRBJ1-1 | TRBV7-9 | CASSLGEGRNTEAFF
TRBJ2-1 | TRBV14 | CASSQVRGSRVGEQFF
TRBJ1-6 | TRBV6-1 | CASSEGQGVGSPLHF
TRBJ1-1 | TRBV12-5 | CASGLVQGRWTEAFF
TRBJ1-5 | TRBV11-2 | CASSWNSENQPQHF
TRBJ2-2 | TRBV7-8 | CASSLGNTGELFF
TRBJ2-3 | TRBV10-3 | CAISEASGGDTQYF
TRBJ1-2 | TRBV4-1 | CASSAPGFYGYTF
TRBJ1-1 | TRBV4-1 | CASSQGQGGNTEAFF
TRBJ2-3 | TRBV27 | CASSRRGAYTDTQYF
TRBJ1-6 | TRBV9 | CASSIGQGNSPLHF
TRBJ2-7 | TRBV7-9 | CASSPGIYEQYF
TRBJ1-2 | TRBV18 | CASSPDGPSSGYTF
TRBJ2-3 | TRBV9 | CASSVGVYTDTQYF
TRBJ1-1 | TRBV6-5 | CASSYRTGVGNTEAFF
TRBJ1-2 | TRBV30 | CAWSRLGGYTF
TRBJ2-1 | TRBV5-1 | CASSFTSGGYEQFF
TRBJ2-2 | TRBV27 | CASSLRAGELFF
TRBJ1-5 | TRBV10-3 | CAISDPGQGVRQPQHF
TRBJ2-7 | TRBV19 | CASSTGQGFYEQYF
TRBJ1-1 | TRBV4-1 | CASSQDGSSGQGAGEAFF
TRBJ1-4 | TRBV5-8 | CASSGRINEKLFF
TRBJ1-6 | TRBV23-1 | CASTPYPLHF
TRBJ1-1 | TRBV5-1 | CASSLLGGGTEAFF
TRBJ2-7 | TRBV7-8 | CASTEVAGEQYF
TRBJ1-5 | TRBV6-6 | CASREKGWRNQPQHF
TRBJ2-3 | TRBV29-1 | CSVNQGGSTDTQYF
TRBJ2-1 | TRBV24-1 | CATSDRGLYNEQFF
TRBJ2-3 | TRBV9 | CASSVGLVNTDTQYF
TRBJ1-1 | TRBV27 | CASWMGPTEAFF
TRBJ2-7 | TRBV3-1/TRBV3-2 | CASSQDLRTGYGYEQYF
TRBJ2-7 | TRBV4-1 | CASSHPGDSRDAYEQYF
TRBJ2-3 | TRBV7-2 | CASSLASRGWTDTQYF
TRBJ2-1 | TRBV5-1 | CASSARRLPNEQFF
TRBJ1-6 | TRBV18 | CASSPPNSPLHF
TRBJ1-6 | TRBV5-1 | CASSPLEPSPLHF
TRBJ2-3 | TRBV7-2 | CASSFQSSGTDTQYF
TRBJ2-7 | TRBV28 | CASSPPASSEQYF
TRBJ1-5 | TRBV4-1 | CASSQDGQGGQPQHF
TRBJ1-1 | TRBV7-9 | CASSVEQGTEAFF
TRBJ1-1 | TRBV5-1 | CASSSPYQAFF